This section outlines one T cell receptor (beta chain) sequence together with its context. The antigen remains unidentified. This specimen comes from a study of cytotoxic CD8 clonotypes in ibrutinib-treated CLL. Study findings and constraints: Clonality increased with ibrutinib response but returned toward baseline at progression.

TCRdb keeps only in-frame clones here, not all; method: immunoSEQ multiplex PCR. Of 12,000 or so clones in the sample, 81% were seen once. V lost 6 bases to trimming and J lost 1 base; unmatched junction nucleotides: 5. Germline assignment: CDR1 SNHLY and CDR2 FYNNEI. This CDR3 spans 16 amino acids. The receptor was isolated from a human donor with chronic lymphocytic leukemia. V usage is TRBV2 and J usage is TRBJ1-5, with 11 positions matching TRBD1. Sequencing used PBMCs, obtained at disease progression, from a patient treated with ibrutinib. The DNA of the CDR3 is TGTGCCAGCAGGCCCCGGGACAGGGGGAGCAATCAGCCCCAGCATTTT. Its translation is CASRPRDRGSNQPQHF.